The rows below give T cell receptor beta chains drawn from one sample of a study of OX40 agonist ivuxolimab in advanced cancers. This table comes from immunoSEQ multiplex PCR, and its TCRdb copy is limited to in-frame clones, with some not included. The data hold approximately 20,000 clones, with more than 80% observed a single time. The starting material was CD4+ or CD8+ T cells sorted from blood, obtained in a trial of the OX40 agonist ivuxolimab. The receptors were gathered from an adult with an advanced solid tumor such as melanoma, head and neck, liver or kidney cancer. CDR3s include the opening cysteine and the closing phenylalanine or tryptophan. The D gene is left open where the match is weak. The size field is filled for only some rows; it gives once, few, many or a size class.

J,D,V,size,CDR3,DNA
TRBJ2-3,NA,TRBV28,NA,CASSFPSPSTDTQYF,TGTGCCAGCAGTTTCCCTAGCCCTAGCACAGATACGCAGTATTTT
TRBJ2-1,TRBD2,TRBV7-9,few,CASSDTSGSSYNEQFF,TGTGCCAGCAGCGATACTAGCGGGAGCTCCTACAATGAGCAGTTCTTC
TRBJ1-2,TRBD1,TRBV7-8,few,CASSIGTGGNYGYTF,TGTGCCAGCAGCATTGGGACAGGGGGTAACTATGGCTACACCTTC
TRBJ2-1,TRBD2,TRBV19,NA,CASKRTSGPYNEQFF,TGTGCCAGTAAGCGGACTAGCGGGCCTTACAATGAGCAGTTCTTC
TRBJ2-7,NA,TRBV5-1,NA,CASSLARPSYEQYF,TGCGCCAGCAGCTTGGCCAGGCCCTCCTACGAGCAGTACTTC
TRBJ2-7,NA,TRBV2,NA,CASRDGGVDEQYF,TGTGCCAGCAGAGACGGTGGGGTCGACGAGCAGTACTTC
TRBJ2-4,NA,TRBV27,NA,CASSLGGLAKNIQYF,TGTGCCAGCAGTTTAGGAGGTCTAGCCAAAAACATTCAGTACTTC
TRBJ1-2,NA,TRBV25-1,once,CASSDPLTPTRGYTF,TGTGCCAGCAGTGATCCCTTGACACCTACGAGGGGCTACACCTTC
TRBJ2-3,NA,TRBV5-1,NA,CASSPTGDTQYF,TGCGCCAGCAGCCCCACCGGAGATACGCAGTATTTT
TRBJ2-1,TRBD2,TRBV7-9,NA,CASTPREGLSYNEQFF,TGTGCCAGCACCCCGCGGGAGGGTCTCTCCTACAATGAGCAGTTCTTC
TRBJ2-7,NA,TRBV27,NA,CASSPSSYEQYF,TGTGCCAGCAGCCCCAGCTCCTACGAGCAGTACTTC
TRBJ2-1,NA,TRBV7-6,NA,CASSLVGGYNEQFF,TGTGCCAGCAGCTTAGTCGGGGGTTACAATGAGCAGTTCTTC
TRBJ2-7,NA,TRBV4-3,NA,CASSQDRLSYEQYF,TGCGCCAGCAGCCAAGATCGTCTGTCCTACGAGCAGTACTTC
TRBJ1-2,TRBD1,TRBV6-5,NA,CASSWGPDRETYGYTF,TGTGCCAGCAGTTGGGGGCCCGACAGGGAAACCTATGGCTACACCTTC
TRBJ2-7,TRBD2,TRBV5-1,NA,CASSFGGGGKEQYF,TGCGCCAGCAGCTTTGGCGGGGGAGGTAAAGAGCAGTACTTC
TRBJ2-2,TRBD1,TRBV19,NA,CASSMGTGGQTGELFF,TGTGCCAGTAGTATGGGGACAGGGGGTCAAACCGGGGAGCTGTTTTTT
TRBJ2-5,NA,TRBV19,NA,CASRGLETQYF,TGTGCCAGCCGGGGTTTAGAGACCCAGTACTTC
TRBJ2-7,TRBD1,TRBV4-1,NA,CASSHRGNSYEQYF,TGCGCCAGCAGCCACAGGGGGAACTCCTACGAGCAGTACTTC
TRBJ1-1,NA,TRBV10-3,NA,CAISESGAMNTEAFF,TGTGCCATCAGTGAGTCTGGGGCGATGAACACTGAAGCTTTCTTT
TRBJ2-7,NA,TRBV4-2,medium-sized,CASSQATVDEQYF,TGTGCCAGCAGCCAAGCTACGGTGGACGAGCAGTACTTC
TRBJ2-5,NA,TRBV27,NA,CASSLWGQETQYF,TGTGCCAGCAGTCTGTGGGGCCAAGAGACCCAGTACTTC
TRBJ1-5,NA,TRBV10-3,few,CAISGQEDGNQPQHF,TGTGCCATCAGTGGCCAGGAGGATGGCAATCAGCCCCAGCATTTT
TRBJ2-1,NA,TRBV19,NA,CASSRGLSYNEQFF,TGTGCCAGTAGCCGGGGGCTCAGCTACAATGAGCAGTTCTTC
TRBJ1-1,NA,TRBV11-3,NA,CASSLGPNTEAFF,TGTGCCAGCAGCTTAGGCCCGAACACTGAAGCTTTCTTT
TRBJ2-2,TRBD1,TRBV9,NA,CASSVPRTGRTGELFF,TGTGCCAGCAGCGTCCCTAGGACAGGGCGTACCGGGGAGCTGTTTTTT
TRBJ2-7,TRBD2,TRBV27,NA,CATRTSGRAEEQYF,TGTGCCACCCGAACTAGCGGGAGGGCTGAAGAGCAGTACTTC
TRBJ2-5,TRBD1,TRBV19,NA,CASSRQGAIGQYF,TGTGCCAGTAGTAGACAGGGGGCAATAGGCCAGTACTTC
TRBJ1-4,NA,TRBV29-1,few,CSGGEGPYELFF,TGCAGCGGGGGGGAGGGCCCGTATGAACTGTTTTTT
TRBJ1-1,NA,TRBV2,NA,CASRPGQNTEAFF,TGTGCCAGCAGACCCGGACAGAACACTGAAGCTTTCTTT
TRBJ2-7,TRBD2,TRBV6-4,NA,CASSPPGTSGTLGYEQYF,TGTGCCAGCAGTCCACCCGGGACTAGCGGTACCTTGGGGTACGAGCAGTACTTC
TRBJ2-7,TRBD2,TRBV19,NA,CASSIGAGEGYEQYF,TGTGCCAGTAGTATTGGGGCGGGAGAGGGGTACGAGCAGTACTTC
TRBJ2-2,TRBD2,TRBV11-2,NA,CASSPSGSDTGELFF,TGTGCCAGCAGCCCTAGCGGGAGTGACACCGGGGAGCTGTTTTTT
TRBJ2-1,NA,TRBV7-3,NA,CASSPGGNEQFF,TGTGCCAGCAGCCCCGGTGGCAATGAGCAGTTCTTC
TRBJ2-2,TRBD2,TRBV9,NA,CASSGSGTSGKHGSGELFF,TGTGCCAGCAGCGGTTCCGGGACTAGCGGGAAACACGGTAGCGGGGAGCTGTTTTTT
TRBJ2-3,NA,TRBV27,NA,CASIQGVAQYF,TGTGCCAGCATTCAGGGAGTGGCGCAGTATTTT
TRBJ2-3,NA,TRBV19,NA,CASSQGSDTQYF,TGTGCCAGTAGTCAGGGGTCAGATACGCAGTATTTT
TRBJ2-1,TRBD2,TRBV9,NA,CASSAPTGTSDYNEQFF,TGTGCCAGCAGCGCACCGACCGGGACTAGCGACTACAATGAGCAGTTCTTC
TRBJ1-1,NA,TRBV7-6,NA,CASSSPVGGGTEAFF,TGTGCCAGCAGCTCGCCAGTCGGGGGGGGGACTGAAGCTTTCTTT
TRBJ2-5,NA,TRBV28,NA,CASRHQETQYF,TGTGCCAGCAGGCACCAAGAGACCCAGTACTTC
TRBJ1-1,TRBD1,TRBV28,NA,CASSPTGGDDAFF,TGTGCCAGCAGTCCAACAGGGGGTGACGATGCTTTCTTT
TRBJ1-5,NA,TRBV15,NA,CATSRDLKESQPQHF,TGTGCCACCAGCAGAGACTTAAAGGAAAGTCAGCCCCAGCATTTT
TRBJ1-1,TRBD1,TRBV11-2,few,CASSSITGVGTEAFF,TGTGCCAGCAGCTCGATAACAGGGGTAGGCACTGAAGCTTTCTTT
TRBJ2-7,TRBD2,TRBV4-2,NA,CASSQPGLAEEQYF,TGTGCCAGCAGCCAACCGGGACTAGCGGAAGAGCAGTACTTC
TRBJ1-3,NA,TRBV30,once,CAWDPSSGNTIYF,TGTGCCTGGGACCCGAGCTCTGGAAACACCATATATTTT
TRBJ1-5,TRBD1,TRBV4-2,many,CASSLQGLNQPQHF,TGTGCCAGCAGCCTACAGGGGCTTAATCAGCCCCAGCATTTT
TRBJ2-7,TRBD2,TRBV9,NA,CASSVTDASGGSYEQYF,TGTGCCAGCAGCGTAACAGACGCTAGCGGGGGGTCGTACGAGCAGTACTTC
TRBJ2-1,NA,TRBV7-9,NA,CASSLSGDIGKQFF,TGTGCCAGCAGCTTATCCGGGGACATCGGAAAGCAGTTCTTC
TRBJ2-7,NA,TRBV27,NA,CASSLGIFYEQYF,TGTGCCAGCAGTTTAGGTATATTCTACGAGCAGTACTTC
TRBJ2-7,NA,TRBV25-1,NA,CASSEGTWSSYEQYF,TGTGCCAGCAGTGAGGGCACCTGGAGCTCCTACGAGCAGTACTTC
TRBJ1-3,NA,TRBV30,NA,CAWITGSFPGNTIYF,TGTGCCTGGATAACCGGATCTTTCCCAGGAAACACCATATATTTT
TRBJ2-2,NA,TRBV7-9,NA,CASRTGELFF,TGTGCCAGCAGGACCGGGGAGCTGTTTTTT
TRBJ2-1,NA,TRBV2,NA,CASSDRSSYNEQFF,TGTGCCAGCAGTGACCGGAGCTCCTACAATGAGCAGTTCTTC
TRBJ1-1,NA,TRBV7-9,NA,CASSLGPGRSEAFF,TGTGCCAGCAGCTTAGGCCCGGGACGCTCTGAAGCTTTCTTT
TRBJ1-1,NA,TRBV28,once,CASSRGYSALLDNTEAFF,TGTGCCAGCAGTAGGGGCTACAGCGCGCTCCTAGACAACACTGAAGCTTTCTTT
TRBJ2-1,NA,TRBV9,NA,CASSTQGRGYNEQFF,TGTGCCAGCAGCACTCAGGGGAGAGGATACAATGAGCAGTTCTTC
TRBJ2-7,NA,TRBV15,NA,CATSREQGTYEQYF,TGTGCCACCAGCAGAGAGCAGGGGACGTACGAGCAGTACTTC
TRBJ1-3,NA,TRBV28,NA,CASSVDRSSGNTIYF,TGTGCCAGCAGTGTCGACAGGAGCTCTGGAAACACCATATATTTT
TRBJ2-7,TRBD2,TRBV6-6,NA,CASSTGLAGGPSEQYF,TGTGCCAGCAGTACGGGACTAGCGGGGGGGCCTAGCGAGCAGTACTTC
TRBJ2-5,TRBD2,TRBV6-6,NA,CASSYSASGQETQYF,TGTGCCAGCAGTTACTCGGCTAGCGGACAAGAGACCCAGTACTTC